The 8 T cell receptor beta chains reported below all come from one sample, sequenced in a study of T cells in Graves' hyperthyroidism and ophthalmopathy. Regions amplified from RNA transcripts were the TCR beta CDR3 regions. The HTBI primer set drove a first-round RT-PCR of the TCR CDR3. Each CDR3 protein is one row after TCRdb ran MiXCR on the multiplex PCR reads. Of 500,000 or so distinct CDR3 sequences listed, under 20% are singletons. Specimen: blood. All receptors derive from a woman aged 18-29 years with Graves' ophthalmopathy.

This clonotype appeared a few times. The J gene is TRBJ1-5, the V gene TRBV27; a weak D match, TRBD1 (5 bases). The CDR3 runs 12 residues. CDR1 MNHEY and CDR2 SMNVEV come from the germline V gene (reference sequence). Trimming took 3 bases from V and 10 from J, leaving 10 bases between them. CDR3 nucleotides: TGTGCCAGCAGTTTCCCAGGGTTTCCCCAGCATTTT. It yields the protein CASSFPGFPQHF.

This chain uses TRBV7-9 with TRBJ1-1, with D possibly being TRBD1 (6 bases). CDR3 length: 14 amino acids. V was clipped by 1 base and J by 6 bases, with 12 bases between them. From germline, CDR1 is SEHNR and CDR2 FQNEAQ (reference sequence). CDR3 DNA: TGTGCCAGCAGCTTAGTTCGGGGGCCCGCTGAAGCTTTCTTT. This translates into CASSLVRGPAEAFF.

This clonotype was detected a few times. The chain links TRBV5-4 to TRBJ2-5, with D possibly matching TRBD2 (6 bases). The CDR3 extends over 16 amino acids. Trimming removed 3 bases from V and 2 bases from J, with 17 bases in between. The germline gives CDR1 SGHNT, CDR2 YYREEE (reference sequence). This chain's CDR3 is CASSYLGRGTQETQYF. The CDR3 coding sequence is TGTGCCAGCAGCTACCTCGGGCGGGGTACTCAAGAGACCCAGTACTTC.

This clonotype was seen at least ten times. This chain links TRBV20-1 with TRBJ2-7; TRBD1 is a possible D gene (5 bases). CDR1 DFQATT and CDR2 SNEGSKA come from the germline V gene (reference sequence). V was trimmed by 3 bases and J by 4 bases, leaving 10 bases between them. The CDR3 runs 12 residues. CDR3: CSARWQGYEQYF. The CDR3 nucleotides read TGCAGTGCTAGGTGGCAGGGTTACGAGCAGTACTTC.

This clonotype was detected a few times. The rearrangement joins TRBV27 to TRBJ1-2; no reliable D call. This CDR3 contains 15 residues. The V gene lost 6 bases and the J gene lost 0 bases, with 14 bases spanning the gap. Germline V lookup: CDR1 MNHEY, CDR2 SMNVEV (reference sequence). The CDR3: CASSPHETPNYGYTF. In DNA form, the CDR3 reads TGTGCCAGCAGCCCGCATGAAACCCCTAACTATGGCTACACCTTC.

V gene TRBV6-1 combines with J gene TRBJ2-7, with D unclear. CDR1 is MNHNS and CDR2 is SASEGT in the germline V gene. The CDR3 sequence is 14 residues long. The germline V and J ends were trimmed by 5 bases and 3 bases, with 14 bases remaining between them. CDR3 in amino acids: CASSYRIQNYEQYF. DNA of the CDR3: TGTGCCAGCAGTTATAGGATACAGAACTACGAGCAGTACTTC.

This clonotype was observed many times. The V and J genes are TRBV12-3 or TRBV12-4 and TRBJ1-1, with D uncertain. CDR3 length: 14 residues. Trimming cost V 5 bases and J 3 bases, with 13 bases left between them. The CDR3 nucleotides are TGTGCCAGCAGTCCAAGTTTGATAGACACTGAAGCTTTCTTT. It encodes CASSPSLIDTEAFF.

The J gene is TRBJ1-3, the V gene TRBV2, with D tentatively TRBD1 (5 bases). Trimming shortened V by 3 bases and J by 0 bases, and 12 bases separated the two germline ends. CDR1 and CDR2 (germline): SNHLY, FYNNEI. CDR3 size: 16 residues. CDR3 sequence: CASSESQGYSGNTIYF. The CDR3 DNA reads as TGTGCCAGCAGTGAGAGTCAGGGTTACTCTGGAAACACCATATATTTT.